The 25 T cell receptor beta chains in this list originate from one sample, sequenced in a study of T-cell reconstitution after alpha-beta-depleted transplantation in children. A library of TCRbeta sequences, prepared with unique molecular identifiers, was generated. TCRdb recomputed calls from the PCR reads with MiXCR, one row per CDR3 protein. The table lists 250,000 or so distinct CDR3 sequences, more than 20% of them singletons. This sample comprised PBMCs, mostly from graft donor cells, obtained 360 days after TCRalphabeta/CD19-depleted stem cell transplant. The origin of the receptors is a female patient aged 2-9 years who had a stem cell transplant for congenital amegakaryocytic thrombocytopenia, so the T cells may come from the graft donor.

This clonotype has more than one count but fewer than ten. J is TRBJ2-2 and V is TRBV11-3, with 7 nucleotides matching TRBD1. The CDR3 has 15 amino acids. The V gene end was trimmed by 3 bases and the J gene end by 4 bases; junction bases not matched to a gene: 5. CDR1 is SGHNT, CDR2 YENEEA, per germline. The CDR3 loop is CASSFHRGSTGELFF. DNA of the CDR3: TGTGCCAGCAGCTTCCACAGGGGTAGCACCGGGGAGCTGTTTTTT.

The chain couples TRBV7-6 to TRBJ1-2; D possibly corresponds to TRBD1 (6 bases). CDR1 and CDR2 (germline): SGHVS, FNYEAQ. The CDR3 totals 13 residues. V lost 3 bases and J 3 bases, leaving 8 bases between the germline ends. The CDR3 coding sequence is TGTGCCAGCAGCTTCCGACAGGACTATGGCTACACCTTC. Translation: CASSFRQDYGYTF.

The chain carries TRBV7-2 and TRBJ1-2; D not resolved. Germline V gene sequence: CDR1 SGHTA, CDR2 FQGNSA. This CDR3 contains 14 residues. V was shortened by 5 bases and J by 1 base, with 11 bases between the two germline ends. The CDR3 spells CASSPAVLNYGYTF. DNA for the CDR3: TGTGCCAGCAGCCCAGCGGTCCTTAACTATGGCTACACCTTC.

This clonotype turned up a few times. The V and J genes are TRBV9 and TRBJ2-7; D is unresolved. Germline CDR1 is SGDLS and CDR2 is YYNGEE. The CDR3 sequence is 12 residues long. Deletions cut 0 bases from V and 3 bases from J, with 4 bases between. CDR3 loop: CASSVVCYEQYF. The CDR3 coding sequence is TGTGCCAGCAGCGTAGTGTGCTACGAGCAGTACTTC.

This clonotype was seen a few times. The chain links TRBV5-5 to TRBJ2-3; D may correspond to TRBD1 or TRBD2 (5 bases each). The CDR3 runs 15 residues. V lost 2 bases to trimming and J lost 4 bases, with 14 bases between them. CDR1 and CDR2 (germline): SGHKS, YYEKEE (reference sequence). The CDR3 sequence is CASSLLDAGPDTQYF. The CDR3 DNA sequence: TGTGCCAGCAGCTTACTAGACGCAGGGCCAGATACGCAGTATTTT.

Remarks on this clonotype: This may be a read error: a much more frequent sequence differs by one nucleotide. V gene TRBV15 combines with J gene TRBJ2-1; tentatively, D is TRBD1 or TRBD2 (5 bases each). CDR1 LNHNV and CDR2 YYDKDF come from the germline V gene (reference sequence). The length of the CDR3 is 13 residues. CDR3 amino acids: CATSGEGRQEQFF. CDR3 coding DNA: TGTGCCACCAGCGGAGAGGGGCGACAGGAGCAGTTCTTC.

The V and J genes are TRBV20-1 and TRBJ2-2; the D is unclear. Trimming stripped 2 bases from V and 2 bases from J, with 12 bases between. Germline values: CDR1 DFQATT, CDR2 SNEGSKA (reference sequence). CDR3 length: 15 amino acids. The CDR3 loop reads CSARLARLNTGELFF. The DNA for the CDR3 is TGCAGTGCTAGATTGGCCCGGCTAAACACCGGGGAGCTGTTTTTT.

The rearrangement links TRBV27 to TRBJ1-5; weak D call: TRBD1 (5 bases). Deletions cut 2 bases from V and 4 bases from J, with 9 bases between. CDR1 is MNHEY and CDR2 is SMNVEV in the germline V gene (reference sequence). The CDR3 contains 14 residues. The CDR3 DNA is TGTGCCAGCAGTTTAAGGGGAGGGAATCAGCCCCAGCATTTT. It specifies CASSLRGGNQPQHF.

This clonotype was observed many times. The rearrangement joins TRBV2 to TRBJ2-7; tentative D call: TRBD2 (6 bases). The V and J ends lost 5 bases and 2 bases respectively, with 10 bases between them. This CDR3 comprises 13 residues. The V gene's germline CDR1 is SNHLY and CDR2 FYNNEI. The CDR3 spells CASSRDLAYEQYF. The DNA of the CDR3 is TGTGCCAGCAGTCGGGACTTGGCCTACGAGCAGTACTTC.

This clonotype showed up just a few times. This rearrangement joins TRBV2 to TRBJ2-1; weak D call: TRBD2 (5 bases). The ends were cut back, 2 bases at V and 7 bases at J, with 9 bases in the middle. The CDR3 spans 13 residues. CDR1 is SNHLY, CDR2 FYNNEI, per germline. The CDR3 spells CASSEFGVNEQFF. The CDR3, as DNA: TGTGCCAGCAGTGAATTCGGGGTTAATGAGCAGTTCTTC.

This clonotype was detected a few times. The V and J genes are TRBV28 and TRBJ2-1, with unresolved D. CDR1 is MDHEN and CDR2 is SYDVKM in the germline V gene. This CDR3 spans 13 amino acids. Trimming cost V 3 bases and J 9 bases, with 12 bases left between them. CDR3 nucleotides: TGTGCCAGCAGTTTGGGCCCTTTTGCTGAGCAGTTCTTC. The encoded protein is CASSLGPFAEQFF.

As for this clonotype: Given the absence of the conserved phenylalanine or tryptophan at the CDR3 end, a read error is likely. CDR3 DNA sequence: TGCAGTGTTCCCGACACTGAAGCTTTCTGT. The encoded protein is CSVPDTEAFC. The gene calls are TRBV20-1 and TRBJ1-1; unclear D gene. The CDR3 length is 10 residues. CDR1 and CDR2 from the germline V gene are DFQATT and SNEGSKA (reference sequence). V was shortened by 7 bases and J by 3 bases, with 6 bases between the two germline ends.

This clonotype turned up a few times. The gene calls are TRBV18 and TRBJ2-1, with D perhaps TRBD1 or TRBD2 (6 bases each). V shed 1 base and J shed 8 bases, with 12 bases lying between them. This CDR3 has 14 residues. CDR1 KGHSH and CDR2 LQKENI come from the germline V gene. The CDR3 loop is CASSPRSGADEQFF. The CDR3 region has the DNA TGTGCCAGCTCACCACGCTCGGGGGCGGATGAGCAGTTCTTC.

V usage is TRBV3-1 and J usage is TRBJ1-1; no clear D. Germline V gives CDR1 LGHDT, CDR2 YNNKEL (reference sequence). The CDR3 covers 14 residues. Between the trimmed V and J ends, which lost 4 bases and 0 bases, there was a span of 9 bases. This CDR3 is CASSRRGMNTEAFF. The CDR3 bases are TGTGCCAGCAGCCGTCGAGGTATGAACACTGAAGCTTTCTTT. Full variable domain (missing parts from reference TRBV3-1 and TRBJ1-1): DTAVSQTPKYLVTQMGNDKSIKCEQNLGHDTMYWYKQDSKKFLKIMFSYNNKELIINETVPNRFSPKSPDKAHLNLHINSLELGDSAVYFCASSRRGMNTEAFFGQGTRLTVV.

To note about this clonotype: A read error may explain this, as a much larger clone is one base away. CDR3 nucleotide sequence: TGTGCCACCAGTTACTCAGGACAGGGGGCCCGCACCGGGGAGCTGTTTTTT. Translation gives CATSYSGQGARTGELFF. The chain is built from TRBV24-1 and TRBJ2-2, with 11 positions matching TRBD1. V trimming: 6 bases; J trimming: 4 bases; junction bases outside the gene matches: 9. The CDR3 sequence is 17 residues long. Germline V lookup: CDR1 KGHDR, CDR2 SFDVKD.

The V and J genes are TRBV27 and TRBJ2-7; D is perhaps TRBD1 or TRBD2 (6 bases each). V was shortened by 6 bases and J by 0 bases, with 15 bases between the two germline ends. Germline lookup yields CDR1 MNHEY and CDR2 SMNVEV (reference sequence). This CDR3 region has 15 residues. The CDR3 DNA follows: TGTGCCAGCAGCTGGGGAGGACAGCCCTCCTACGAGCAGTACTTC. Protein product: CASSWGGQPSYEQYF.

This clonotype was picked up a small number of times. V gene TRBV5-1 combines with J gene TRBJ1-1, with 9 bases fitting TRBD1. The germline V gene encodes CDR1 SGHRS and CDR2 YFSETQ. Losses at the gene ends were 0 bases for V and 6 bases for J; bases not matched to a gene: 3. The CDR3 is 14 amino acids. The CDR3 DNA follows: TGCGCCAGCAGCTTGGCCGGGGACAGGGCTGAAGCTTTCTTT. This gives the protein CASSLAGDRAEAFF.

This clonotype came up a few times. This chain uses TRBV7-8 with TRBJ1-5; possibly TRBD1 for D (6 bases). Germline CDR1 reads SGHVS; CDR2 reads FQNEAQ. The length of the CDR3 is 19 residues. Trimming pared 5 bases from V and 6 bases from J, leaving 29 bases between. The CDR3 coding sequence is TGTGCCAGCAGCCCGAACGCGGAGGGACACCCTCTCTGGGTTCAGCCCCAGCATTTT. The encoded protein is CASSPNAEGHPLWVQPQHF.

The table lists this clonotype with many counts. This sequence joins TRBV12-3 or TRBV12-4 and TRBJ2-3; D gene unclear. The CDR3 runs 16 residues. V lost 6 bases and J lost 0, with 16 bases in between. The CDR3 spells CASRRLALPSTDTQYF. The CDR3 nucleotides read TGTGCCAGCAGACGACTCGCCCTCCCTAGCACAGATACGCAGTATTTT.

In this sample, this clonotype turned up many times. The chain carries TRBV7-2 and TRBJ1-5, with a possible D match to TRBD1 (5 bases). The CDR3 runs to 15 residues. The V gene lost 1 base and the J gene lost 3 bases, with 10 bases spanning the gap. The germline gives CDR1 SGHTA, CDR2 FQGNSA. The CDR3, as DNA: TGTGCCAGCAGCTTAGAGGGACGGAACAATCAGCCCCAGCATTTT. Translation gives CASSLEGRNNQPQHF.

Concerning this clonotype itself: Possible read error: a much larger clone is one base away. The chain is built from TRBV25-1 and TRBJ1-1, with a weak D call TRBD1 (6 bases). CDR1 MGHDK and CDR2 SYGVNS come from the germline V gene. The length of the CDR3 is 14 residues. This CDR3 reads CATSEITGPTEAFF. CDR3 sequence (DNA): TGTGCCACCAGTGAAATAACAGGGCCTACTGAAGCTTTCTTT.

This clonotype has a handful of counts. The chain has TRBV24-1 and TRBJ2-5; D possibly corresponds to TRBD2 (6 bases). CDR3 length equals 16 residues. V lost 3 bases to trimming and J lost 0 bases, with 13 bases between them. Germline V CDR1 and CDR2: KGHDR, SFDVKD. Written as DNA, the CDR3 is TGTGCCACCAGTGATCCTTCTTCTAGCGACCAAGAGACCCAGTACTTC. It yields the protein CATSDPSSSDQETQYF.

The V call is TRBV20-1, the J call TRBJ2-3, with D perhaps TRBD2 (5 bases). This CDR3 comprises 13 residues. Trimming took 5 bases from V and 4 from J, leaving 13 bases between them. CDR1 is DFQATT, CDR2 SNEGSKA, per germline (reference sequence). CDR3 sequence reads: CSARARGSDTQYF. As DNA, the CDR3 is TGCAGTGCTCGCGCCCGAGGGTCAGATACGCAGTATTTT.

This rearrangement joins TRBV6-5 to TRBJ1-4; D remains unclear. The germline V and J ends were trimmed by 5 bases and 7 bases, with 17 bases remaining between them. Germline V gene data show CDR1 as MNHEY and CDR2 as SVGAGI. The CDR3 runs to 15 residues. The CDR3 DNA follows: TGTGCCAGCAGTCACGGAGCTGTGACGGGTGAAAAACTGTTTTTT. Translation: CASSHGAVTGEKLFF.

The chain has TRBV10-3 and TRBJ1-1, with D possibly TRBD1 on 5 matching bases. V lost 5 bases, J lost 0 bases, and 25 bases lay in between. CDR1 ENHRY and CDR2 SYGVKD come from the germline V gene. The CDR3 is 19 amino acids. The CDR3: CAISLGRVGIRLMNTEAFF. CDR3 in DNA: TGTGCCATCAGTTTGGGGCGTGTGGGGATCCGACTCATGAACACTGAAGCTTTCTTT.